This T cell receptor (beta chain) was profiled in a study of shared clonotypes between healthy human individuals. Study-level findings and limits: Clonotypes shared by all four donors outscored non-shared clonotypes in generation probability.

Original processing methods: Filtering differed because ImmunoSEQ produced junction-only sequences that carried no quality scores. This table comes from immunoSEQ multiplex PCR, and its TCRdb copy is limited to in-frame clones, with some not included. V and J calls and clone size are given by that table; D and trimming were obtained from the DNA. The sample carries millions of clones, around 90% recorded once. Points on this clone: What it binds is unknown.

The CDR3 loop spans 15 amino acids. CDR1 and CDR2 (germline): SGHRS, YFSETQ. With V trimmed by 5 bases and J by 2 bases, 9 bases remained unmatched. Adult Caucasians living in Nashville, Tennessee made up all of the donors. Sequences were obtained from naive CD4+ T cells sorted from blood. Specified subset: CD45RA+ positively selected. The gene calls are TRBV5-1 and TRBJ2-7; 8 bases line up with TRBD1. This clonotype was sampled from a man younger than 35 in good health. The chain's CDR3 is CASSFLTGAPYEQYF. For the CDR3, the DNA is TGCGCCAGCAGTTTCCTGACAGGGGCCCCCTACGAGCAGTACTTC.